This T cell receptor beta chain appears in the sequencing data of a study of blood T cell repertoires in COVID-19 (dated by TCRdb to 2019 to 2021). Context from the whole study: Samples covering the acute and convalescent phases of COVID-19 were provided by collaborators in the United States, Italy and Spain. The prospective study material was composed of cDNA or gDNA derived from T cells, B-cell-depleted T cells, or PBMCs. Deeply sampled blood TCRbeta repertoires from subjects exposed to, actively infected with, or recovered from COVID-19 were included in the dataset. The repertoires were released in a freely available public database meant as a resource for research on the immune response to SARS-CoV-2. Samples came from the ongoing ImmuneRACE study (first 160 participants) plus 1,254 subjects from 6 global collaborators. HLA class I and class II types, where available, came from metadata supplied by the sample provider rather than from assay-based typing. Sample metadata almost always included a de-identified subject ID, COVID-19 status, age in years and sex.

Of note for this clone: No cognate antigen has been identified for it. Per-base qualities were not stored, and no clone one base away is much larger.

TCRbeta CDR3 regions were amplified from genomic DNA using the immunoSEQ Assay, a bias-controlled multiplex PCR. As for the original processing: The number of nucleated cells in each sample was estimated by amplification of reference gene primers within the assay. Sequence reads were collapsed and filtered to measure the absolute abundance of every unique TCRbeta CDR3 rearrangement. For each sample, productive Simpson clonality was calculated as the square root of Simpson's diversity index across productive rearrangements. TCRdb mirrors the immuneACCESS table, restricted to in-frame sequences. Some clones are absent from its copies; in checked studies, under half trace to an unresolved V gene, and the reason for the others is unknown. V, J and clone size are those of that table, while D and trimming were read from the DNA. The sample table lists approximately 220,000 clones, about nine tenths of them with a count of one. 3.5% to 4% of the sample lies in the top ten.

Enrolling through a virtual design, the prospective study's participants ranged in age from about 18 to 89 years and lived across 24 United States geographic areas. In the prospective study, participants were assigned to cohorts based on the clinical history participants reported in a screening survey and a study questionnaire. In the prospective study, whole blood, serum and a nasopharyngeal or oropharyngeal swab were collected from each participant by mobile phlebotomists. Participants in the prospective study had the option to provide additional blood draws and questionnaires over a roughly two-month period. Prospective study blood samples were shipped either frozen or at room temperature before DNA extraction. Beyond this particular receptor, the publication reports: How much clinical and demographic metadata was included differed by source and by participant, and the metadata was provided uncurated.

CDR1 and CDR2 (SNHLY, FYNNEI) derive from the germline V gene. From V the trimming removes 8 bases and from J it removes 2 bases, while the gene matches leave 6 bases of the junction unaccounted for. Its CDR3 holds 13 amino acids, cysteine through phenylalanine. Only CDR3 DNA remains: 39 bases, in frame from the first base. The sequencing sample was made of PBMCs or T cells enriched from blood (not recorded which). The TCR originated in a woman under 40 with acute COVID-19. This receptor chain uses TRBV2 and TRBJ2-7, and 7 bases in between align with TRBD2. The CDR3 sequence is CASGGGRAYEQYF. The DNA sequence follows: TGTGCCAGCGGCGGGGGACGGGCCTACGAGCAGTACTTC.